This is a list of T cell receptor beta chains from one sample in a study of blood T cell repertoires in COVID-19. The assay was immunoSEQ multiplex PCR, and TCRdb's table has in-frame clones only and misses some. The repertoire holds some 200,000 clones, with roughly 82% as singletons. Sequenced sample: PBMCs or T cells enriched from blood (not recorded which). The receptor source for this set is a woman aged 55-69 years with acute COVID-19. CDR3s include the opening cysteine and the closing phenylalanine or tryptophan. A D gene is named only where the DNA matches it firmly. Only part of the rows carry a size: once, few, many, or a class if the clone is expanded.

clone_size: .
d_call: .
j_call: TRBJ2-2
v_call: TRBV21-1
cdr3_aa: CASSSDSAPGTGELFF
cdr3_nt: TGTGCCAGCAGTTCCGACTCAGCCCCGGGCACCGGGGAGCTGTTTTTT

clone_size: .
d_call: .
j_call: TRBJ2-3
v_call: TRBV5-1
cdr3_aa: CASSLDGDTQYF
cdr3_nt: TGCGCCAGCAGCTTGGACGGTGATACGCAGTATTTT

clone_size: .
d_call: TRBD2
j_call: TRBJ2-1
v_call: TRBV7-6
cdr3_aa: CASSLGTSGRNEQFF
cdr3_nt: TGTGCCAGCAGCTTAGGCACTAGCGGGAGGAATGAGCAGTTCTTC

clone_size: .
d_call: .
j_call: TRBJ2-1
v_call: TRBV29-1
cdr3_aa: CSVAGQRYNEQFF
cdr3_nt: TGCAGCGTAGCCGGACAGCGGTACAATGAGCAGTTCTTC

clone_size: once
d_call: TRBD2
j_call: TRBJ2-5
v_call: TRBV24-1
cdr3_aa: CATSDRGSGRWETQYF
cdr3_nt: TGTGCCACCAGTGACCGCGGTAGCGGGAGATGGGAGACCCAGTACTTC

clone_size: .
d_call: .
j_call: TRBJ1-2
v_call: TRBV5-6
cdr3_aa: CASSQTELGYTF
cdr3_nt: TGTGCCAGCAGCCAAACTGAGCTTGGCTACACCTTC

clone_size: once
d_call: TRBD1
j_call: TRBJ1-1
v_call: TRBV27
cdr3_aa: CASSARTGSTEAFF
cdr3_nt: TGTGCCAGCAGTGCCCGGACAGGCTCCACTGAAGCTTTCTTT

clone_size: once
d_call: TRBD1
j_call: TRBJ2-2
v_call: TRBV7-2
cdr3_aa: CASSHGTGYTGELFF
cdr3_nt: TGTGCCAGCAGCCACGGGACAGGGTACACCGGGGAGCTGTTTTTT

clone_size: .
d_call: .
j_call: TRBJ2-3
v_call: TRBV10-2
cdr3_aa: CASRPTDISSTDTQYF
cdr3_nt: TGCGCCAGCCGGCCGACAGACATATCTAGCACAGATACGCAGTATTTT

clone_size: .
d_call: .
j_call: TRBJ2-1
v_call: TRBV2
cdr3_aa: CASSEYNEQFF
cdr3_nt: TGTGCCAGCTCAGAATACAATGAGCAGTTCTTC

clone_size: .
d_call: TRBD1
j_call: TRBJ1-2
v_call: TRBV11-2
cdr3_aa: CASSSYRGERSYGYTF
cdr3_nt: TGTGCCAGCAGCTCCTACAGGGGGGAGAGGTCCTATGGCTACACCTTC

clone_size: .
d_call: .
j_call: TRBJ2-7
v_call: TRBV7-9
cdr3_aa: CASSLQGKGAYEQYF
cdr3_nt: TGTGCCAGCAGCCTACAGGGTAAGGGGGCCTACGAGCAGTACTTC

clone_size: .
d_call: .
j_call: TRBJ2-5
v_call: TRBV6-6
cdr3_aa: CASSLDGTSQETQYF
cdr3_nt: TGTGCCAGCAGTTTAGACGGGACATCACAAGAGACCCAGTACTTC

clone_size: .
d_call: .
j_call: TRBJ2-5
v_call: TRBV19
cdr3_aa: CASSDYGRETQYF
cdr3_nt: TGTGCCAGTAGTGACTACGGGCGGGAGACCCAGTACTTC

clone_size: .
d_call: TRBD1
j_call: TRBJ1-4
v_call: TRBV6-5
cdr3_aa: CASSSGQGGTNEKLFF
cdr3_nt: TGTGCCAGCAGTTCCGGACAGGGTGGTACTAATGAAAAACTGTTTTTT

clone_size: once
d_call: .
j_call: TRBJ2-7
v_call: TRBV11-3
cdr3_aa: CASSSAGYEQYF
cdr3_nt: TGTGCCAGCAGCTCCGCAGGGTACGAGCAGTACTTC

clone_size: .
d_call: TRBD1
j_call: TRBJ2-2
v_call: TRBV9
cdr3_aa: CASSEQGATPGELFF
cdr3_nt: TGTGCCAGCAGCGAACAGGGGGCGACACCCGGGGAGCTGTTTTTT

clone_size: .
d_call: TRBD1
j_call: TRBJ2-7
v_call: TRBV30
cdr3_aa: CAWGPAGGFGQYF
cdr3_nt: TGTGCCTGGGGCCCGGCAGGGGGCTTTGGGCAGTACTTC

clone_size: .
d_call: .
j_call: TRBJ2-3
v_call: TRBV4-3
cdr3_aa: CASSQEVRLGDTQYF
cdr3_nt: TGCGCCAGCAGCCAAGAAGTGCGGCTGGGAGATACGCAGTATTTT

clone_size: .
d_call: .
j_call: TRBJ1-1
v_call: TRBV6-5
cdr3_aa: CASSYGWRPGTEAFF
cdr3_nt: TGTGCCAGCAGTTACGGATGGCGGCCGGGCACTGAAGCTTTCTTT

clone_size: once
d_call: .
j_call: TRBJ1-1
v_call: TRBV25-1
cdr3_aa: CASSDYTQGFRTEAFF
cdr3_nt: TGTGCCAGCAGTGATTATACTCAGGGATTTCGGACTGAAGCTTTCTTT

clone_size: .
d_call: TRBD2
j_call: TRBJ2-3
v_call: TRBV9
cdr3_aa: CASSATGTSVADTQYF
cdr3_nt: TGTGCCAGCAGCGCGACCGGGACTAGCGTAGCAGATACGCAGTATTTT

clone_size: .
d_call: TRBD2
j_call: TRBJ2-2
v_call: TRBV7-8
cdr3_aa: CASTEHRGRTGELFF
cdr3_nt: TGTGCCAGCACCGAGCACCGCGGGAGAACCGGGGAGCTGTTTTTT

clone_size: .
d_call: .
j_call: TRBJ2-1
v_call: TRBV1
cdr3_aa: CTSSQPTSGSSYNEQFF
cdr3_nt: TGCACCAGCAGCCAACCAACTAGCGGGAGCTCCTACAATGAGCAGTTCTTC

clone_size: .
d_call: .
j_call: TRBJ1-4
v_call: TRBV2
cdr3_aa: CASGGEEKLFF
cdr3_nt: TGTGCCAGCGGGGGGGAAGAAAAACTGTTTTTT

clone_size: .
d_call: .
j_call: TRBJ2-7
v_call: TRBV3-1/TRBV3-2
cdr3_aa: CASRLNYEQYF
cdr3_nt: TGTGCCAGCAGGCTAAACTACGAGCAGTACTTC

clone_size: .
d_call: .
j_call: TRBJ2-3
v_call: TRBV4-2
cdr3_aa: CASSHTGTDTQYF
cdr3_nt: TGTGCCAGCAGCCATACAGGGACCGATACGCAGTATTTT

clone_size: .
d_call: .
j_call: TRBJ1-2
v_call: TRBV6-5
cdr3_aa: CASSYSLGAGYTF
cdr3_nt: TGTGCCAGCAGTTACTCACTGGGGGCTGGCTACACCTTC

clone_size: few
d_call: .
j_call: TRBJ1-6
v_call: TRBV5-1
cdr3_aa: CASTRSGAYNSPLHF
cdr3_nt: TGCGCCAGCACTCGATCAGGGGCCTATAATTCACCCCTCCACTTT

clone_size: .
d_call: TRBD2
j_call: TRBJ2-7
v_call: TRBV6-5
cdr3_aa: CASSSTGTSSYEQYF
cdr3_nt: TGTGCCAGCAGTTCTACCGGGACTAGCTCCTACGAGCAGTACTTC

clone_size: .
d_call: TRBD1
j_call: TRBJ1-2
v_call: TRBV3-1/TRBV3-2
cdr3_aa: CASRRDRNYGYTF
cdr3_nt: TGTGCCAGCAGACGGGACAGAAACTATGGCTACACCTTC

clone_size: .
d_call: TRBD1
j_call: TRBJ1-1
v_call: TRBV5-6
cdr3_aa: CASSDQGGGYTEAFF
cdr3_nt: TGTGCCAGCAGCGACCAGGGGGGTGGGTACACTGAAGCTTTCTTT

clone_size: .
d_call: TRBD1
j_call: TRBJ2-7
v_call: TRBV7-9
cdr3_aa: CASSSLKQGAFNEQYF
cdr3_nt: TGTGCCAGCAGCTCCTTGAAGCAGGGGGCTTTCAACGAGCAGTACTTC

clone_size: .
d_call: .
j_call: TRBJ2-4
v_call: TRBV7-2
cdr3_aa: CASSLDQSLAKNIQYF
cdr3_nt: TGTGCCAGCAGCTTAGACCAGTCCTTAGCCAAAAACATTCAGTACTTC

clone_size: .
d_call: TRBD1
j_call: TRBJ1-1
v_call: TRBV6-2/TRBV6-3
cdr3_aa: CASSPWTGPEAFF
cdr3_nt: TGTGCCAGCAGTCCCTGGACAGGCCCTGAAGCTTTCTTT

clone_size: once
d_call: .
j_call: TRBJ2-7
v_call: TRBV5-6
cdr3_aa: CASSLRTPTYEQYF
cdr3_nt: TGTGCCAGCAGCCTTAGGACACCTACCTACGAGCAGTACTTC